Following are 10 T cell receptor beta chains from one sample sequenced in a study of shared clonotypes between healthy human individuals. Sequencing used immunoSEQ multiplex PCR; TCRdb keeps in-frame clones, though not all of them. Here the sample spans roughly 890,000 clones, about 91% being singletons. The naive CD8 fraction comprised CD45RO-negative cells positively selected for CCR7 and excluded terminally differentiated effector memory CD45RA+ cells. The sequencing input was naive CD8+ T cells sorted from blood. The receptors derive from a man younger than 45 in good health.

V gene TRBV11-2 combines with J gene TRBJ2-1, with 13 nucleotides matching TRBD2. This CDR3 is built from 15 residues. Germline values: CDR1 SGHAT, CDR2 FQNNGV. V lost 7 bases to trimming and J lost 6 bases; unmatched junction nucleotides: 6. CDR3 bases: TGTGCCAGCACCGTAACTAGCGGGAGGGCCAATGAGCAGTTCTTC. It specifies CASTVTSGRANEQFF.

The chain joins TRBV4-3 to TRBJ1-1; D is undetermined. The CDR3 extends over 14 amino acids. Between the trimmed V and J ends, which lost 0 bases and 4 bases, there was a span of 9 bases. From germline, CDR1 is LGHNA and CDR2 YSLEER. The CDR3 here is CASSQDRAFTEAFF. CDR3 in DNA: TGCGCCAGCAGCCAAGACAGAGCTTTCACTGAAGCTTTCTTT.

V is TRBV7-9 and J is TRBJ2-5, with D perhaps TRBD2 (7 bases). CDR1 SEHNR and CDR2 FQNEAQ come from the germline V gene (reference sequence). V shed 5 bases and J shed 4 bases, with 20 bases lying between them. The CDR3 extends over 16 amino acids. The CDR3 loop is CASSPIGGASRETQYF. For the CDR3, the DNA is TGTGCCAGCAGCCCAATAGGGGGGGCGTCTAGAGAGACCCAGTACTTC.

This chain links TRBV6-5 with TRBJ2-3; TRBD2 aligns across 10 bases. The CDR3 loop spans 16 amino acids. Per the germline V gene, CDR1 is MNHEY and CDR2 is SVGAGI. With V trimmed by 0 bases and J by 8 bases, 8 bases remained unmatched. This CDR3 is CASSYSLAGDLSTQYF. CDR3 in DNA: TGTGCCAGCAGTTACTCTCTAGCGGGAGACTTGAGTACGCAGTATTTT.

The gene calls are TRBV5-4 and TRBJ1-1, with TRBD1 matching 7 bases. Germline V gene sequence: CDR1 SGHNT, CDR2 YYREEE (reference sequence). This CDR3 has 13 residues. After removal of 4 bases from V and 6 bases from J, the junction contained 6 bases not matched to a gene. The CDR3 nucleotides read TGTGCCAGCAGCCTCTGGGACAGCCCTGAAGCTTTCTTT. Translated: CASSLWDSPEAFF.

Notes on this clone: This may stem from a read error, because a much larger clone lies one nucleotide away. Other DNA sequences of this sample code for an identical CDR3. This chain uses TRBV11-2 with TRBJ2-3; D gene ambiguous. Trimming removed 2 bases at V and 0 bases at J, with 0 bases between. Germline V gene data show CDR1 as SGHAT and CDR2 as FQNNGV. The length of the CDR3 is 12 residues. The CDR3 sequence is CASSLSTDTQYF. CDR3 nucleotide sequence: TGTGCCAGCAGCTTAAGCACAGATACGCAGTATTTT. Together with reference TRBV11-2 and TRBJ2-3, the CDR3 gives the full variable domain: EAGVAQSPRYKIIEKRQSVAFWCNPISGHATLYWYQQILGQGPKLLIQFQNNGVVDDSQLPKDRFSAERLKGVDSTLKIQPAKLEDSAVYLCASSLSTDTQYFGPGTRLTVL.

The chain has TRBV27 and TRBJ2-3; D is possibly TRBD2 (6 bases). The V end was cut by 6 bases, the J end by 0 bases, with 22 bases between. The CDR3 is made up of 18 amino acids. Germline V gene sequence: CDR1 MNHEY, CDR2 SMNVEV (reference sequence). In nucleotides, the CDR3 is TGTGCCAGCAGCCACCGAGCCTACCCGGGAGAAAGCACAGATACGCAGTATTTT. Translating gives CASSHRAYPGESTDTQYF.

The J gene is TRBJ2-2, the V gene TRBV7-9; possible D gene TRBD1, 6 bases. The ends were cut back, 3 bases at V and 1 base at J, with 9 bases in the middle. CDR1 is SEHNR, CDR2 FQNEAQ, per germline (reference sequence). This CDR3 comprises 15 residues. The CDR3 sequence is CASSLGHVNTGELFF. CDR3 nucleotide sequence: TGTGCCAGCAGCTTGGGACATGTGAACACCGGGGAGCTGTTTTTT.

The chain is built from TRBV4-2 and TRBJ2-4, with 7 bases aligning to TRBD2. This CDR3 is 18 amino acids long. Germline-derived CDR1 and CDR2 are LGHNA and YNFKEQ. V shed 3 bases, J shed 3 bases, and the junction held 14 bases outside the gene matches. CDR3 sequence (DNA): TGTGCCAGCAGCCATCCTAGCGACGCGGAGCGGGACAAAAACATTCAGTACTTC. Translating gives CASSHPSDAERDKNIQYF.

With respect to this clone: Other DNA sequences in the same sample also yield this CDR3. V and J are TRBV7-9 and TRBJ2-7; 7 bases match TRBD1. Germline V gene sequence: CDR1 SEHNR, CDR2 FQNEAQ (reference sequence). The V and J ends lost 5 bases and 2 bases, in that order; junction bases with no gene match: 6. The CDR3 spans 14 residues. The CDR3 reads CASSPRGQPYEQYF. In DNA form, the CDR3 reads TGTGCCAGCAGCCCCCGGGGACAGCCCTACGAGCAGTACTTC. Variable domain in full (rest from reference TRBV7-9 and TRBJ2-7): DTGVSQNPRHKITKRGQNVTFRCDPISEHNRLYWYRQTLGQGPEFLTYFQNEAQLEKSRLLSDRFSAERPKGSFSTLEIQRTEQGDSAMYLCASSPRGQPYEQYFGPGTRLTVT.